Each of the 14 T cell receptor beta chains below was sequenced from the same sample in a study of blood T cell repertoires in COVID-19. The protocol was immunoSEQ multiplex PCR, while the TCRdb copy is restricted to in-frame clones and leaves out a portion. The sample lists about 300,000 clones; under 90% were seen once. Sequencing was carried out using PBMCs or T cells enriched from blood (not recorded which). The source is a man aged 25 to 40 who had recovered from COVID-19.

This chain connects TRBV5-1 to TRBJ1-3; TRBD1 aligns across 7 bases. This CDR3 spans 14 amino acids. After removal of 4 bases from V and 0 bases from J, the junction contained 1 base not matched to a gene. The germline V gene encodes CDR1 SGHRS and CDR2 YFSETQ. The CDR3 sequence is CASSGDSSGNTIYF. DNA of the CDR3: TGCGCCAGCAGCGGGGACAGCTCTGGAAACACCATATATTTT. The entire variable domain, with the rest obtained from reference TRBV5-1 and TRBJ1-3, is as follows: KAGVTQTPRYLIKTRGQQVTLSCSPISGHRSVSWYQQTPGQGLQFLFEYFSETQRNKGNFPGRFSGRQFSNSRSEMNVSTLELGDSALYLCASSGDSSGNTIYFGEGSWLTVV.

Only one count was recorded for this clone. The chain is built from TRBV18 and TRBJ2-3, with unresolved D. CDR1 is KGHSH and CDR2 is LQKENI in the germline V gene. The CDR3 has 11 residues. The V end was cut by 6 bases, the J end by 2 bases, with 3 bases between. CDR3 sequence: CASSITDTQYF. Written as DNA, the CDR3 is TGTGCCAGCTCTATCACAGATACGCAGTATTTT.

The chain carries TRBV25-1 and TRBJ2-7; D perhaps matches TRBD2 (5 bases). The CDR3 runs to 14 residues. Germline-derived CDR1 and CDR2 are MGHDK and SYGVNS. V dropped 4 bases and J dropped 2 bases, with 12 bases sitting between them. The CDR3 region is CASSGSGYPYEQYF. The CDR3 DNA reads as TGTGCCAGCAGTGGTTCGGGGTATCCCTACGAGCAGTACTTC.

The V gene is TRBV6-5, the J gene TRBJ2-7; D not resolved. Germline values: CDR1 MNHEY, CDR2 SVGAGI. The CDR3 is made up of 14 amino acids. Deletions cut 0 bases from V and 1 base from J, with 7 bases between. Here the CDR3 reads CASSYSASSYEQYF. The CDR3 DNA follows: TGTGCCAGCAGTTACTCGGCCAGTTCCTACGAGCAGTACTTC.

CDR3 protein: CASSPGEVGSYEQYF. In DNA form, the CDR3 reads TGTGCCAGCAGCCCCGGGGAGGTGGGTTCCTACGAGCAGTACTTC. This chain connects TRBV7-9 to TRBJ2-7; D perhaps matches TRBD2 (6 bases). From germline, CDR1 is SEHNR and CDR2 FQNEAQ (reference sequence). Trimming removed 5 bases at V and 1 base at J, with 15 bases between. The CDR3 is made up of 15 amino acids.

This clone has a count of ten or more. This rearrangement joins TRBV5-1 to TRBJ2-7; 11 bases are a match to TRBD1. CDR3 size: 15 residues. The junction had 6 bases not matched to a gene; V was cut back by 3 bases and J by 4 bases. Germline V gene lookup returns CDR1 SGHRS and CDR2 YFSETQ. This CDR3 reads CASSYLGTGGYEQYF. The CDR3 DNA follows: TGCGCCAGCAGCTACCTGGGGACAGGGGGGTACGAGCAGTACTTC. The entire variable domain, with the rest obtained from reference TRBV5-1 and TRBJ2-7, is as follows: KAGVTQTPRYLIKTRGQQVTLSCSPISGHRSVSWYQQTPGQGLQFLFEYFSETQRNKGNFPGRFSGRQFSNSRSEMNVSTLELGDSALYLCASSYLGTGGYEQYFGPGTRLTVT.

In DNA form, the CDR3 reads TGTGCCAGCACGACAGGGGGAAATTCACCCCTCCACTTT. This gives the protein CASTTGGNSPLHF. The J gene is TRBJ1-6, the V gene TRBV2, with 9 bases fitting TRBD1. Per the germline V gene, CDR1 is SNHLY and CDR2 is FYNNEI. The V gene end was trimmed by 7 bases and the J gene end by 7 bases; junction bases not matched to a gene: 2. The CDR3 sequence is 13 residues long.

J is TRBJ1-5 and V is TRBV10-2; D ambiguous. There are 14 residues in the CDR3. The germline V gene has CDR1 WSHSY and CDR2 SAAADI. V was cut by 6 bases and J by 0 bases, with 9 bases left in between. CDR3 nucleotide sequence: TGCGCCAGCAGCGATGAACTTAGCAATCAGCCCCAGCATTTT. It is translated as CASSDELSNQPQHF.

For the CDR3, the DNA is TGTGCCAGCAGGGGGACAGGGAACACTGAAGCTTTCTTT. Its protein is CASRGTGNTEAFF. The chain joins TRBV7-8 to TRBJ1-1; 8 positions match TRBD1. This CDR3 region has 13 residues. After removal of 6 bases from V and 1 base from J, the junction contained 1 base not matched to a gene. Germline V gene sequence: CDR1 SGHVS, CDR2 FQNEAQ.

V gene TRBV7-2 combines with J gene TRBJ2-3, with TRBD2 identical over 8 bases. V was clipped by 5 bases and J by 4 bases; unmatched bases: 8. Germline assignment: CDR1 SGHTA and CDR2 FQGNSA. The CDR3 runs to 15 residues. In nucleotides, the CDR3 is TGTGCCAGCAGCGACTTTGGGACTAGAGCAGATACGCAGTATTTT. Protein sequence: CASSDFGTRADTQYF.

The chain carries TRBV18 and TRBJ2-1; maybe TRBD1 (5 bases). The V end lost 6 bases, the J end lost 0 bases, and 21 bases lay between the germline ends. The CDR3 loop spans 18 amino acids. CDR1 is KGHSH, CDR2 LQKENI, per germline. The CDR3 DNA reads TGTGCCAGCTCGTCCCTCCTGGGGCTACCTAGCTCCTACAATGAGCAGTTCTTC. Its translation is CASSSLLGLPSSYNEQFF.

The chain couples TRBV29-1 to TRBJ1-1; D uncertain. CDR1 and CDR2 (germline): SQVTM, ANQGSEA. Trimming left V 7 bases short and J 0 bases short, with 6 bases between. This CDR3 has 11 amino acids. The CDR3, as DNA: TGCAGCGCGGCGGTGAACACTGAAGCTTTCTTT. This sequence encodes CSAAVNTEAFF. Variable domain in full (rest from reference TRBV29-1 and TRBJ1-1): SAVISQKPSRDICQRGTSLTIQCQVDSQVTMMFWYRQQPGQSLTLIATANQGSEATYESGFVIDKFPISRPNLTFSTLTVSNMSPEDSSIYLCSAAVNTEAFFGQGTRLTVV.

The V and J genes are TRBV6-5 and TRBJ2-7; 7 bases map to TRBD1. CDR1 MNHEY and CDR2 SVGAGI come from the germline V gene. V gave up 6 bases and J gave up 2 bases; unmatched junction bases: 7. The CDR3 runs 14 residues. CDR3 DNA: TGTGCCAGCAGAAAGACAGGGCAAACCTACGAGCAGTACTTC. This sequence encodes CASRKTGQTYEQYF.

This clone was counted a few times. The chain combines TRBV28 with TRBJ2-3; D unresolved. With 3 bases removed from V and 0 bases from J, the gap between germline ends came to 13 bases. This CDR3 region has 16 residues. Germline V gene data show CDR1 as MDHEN and CDR2 as SYDVKM. The DNA of the CDR3 is TGTGCCAGCAGTTTCACAGTTGGGTCTAGCACAGATACGCAGTATTTT. Protein: CASSFTVGSSTDTQYF. Based on the CDR3 plus reference TRBV28 and TRBJ2-3, the full variable domain is DVKVTQSSRYLVKRTGEKVFLECVQDMDHENMFWYRQDPGLGLRLIYFSYDVKMKEKGDIPEGYSVSREKKERFSLILESASTNQTSMYLCASSFTVGSSTDTQYFGPGTRLTVL.